These 3 T cell receptor beta chains came from one sample sequenced in a study of blood T cell repertoires in COVID-19. Sequenced by immunoSEQ multiplex PCR; TCRdb stores in-frame clones only, minus some. The data hold 200,000 to 250,000 clones, with around 81% observed a single time. Sequenced material: peripheral blood. The receptors come from a human donor in a cohort sampled during active COVID-19.

The V and J genes are TRBV28 and TRBJ2-7; tentatively, D is TRBD2 (6 bases). Germline V gives CDR1 MDHEN, CDR2 SYDVKM. V dropped 3 bases and J dropped 3 bases, with 9 bases sitting between them. The CDR3 length is 13 residues. The DNA for the CDR3 is TGTGCCAGCAGTTTCGGGGGAGGCTACGAGCAGTACTTC. Protein product: CASSFGGGYEQYF.

V usage is TRBV9 and J usage is TRBJ1-6; D may be TRBD1 (6 bases). Trimming shortened V by 3 bases and J by 7 bases, and 17 bases separated the two germline ends. Germline V CDR1 and CDR2: SGDLS, YYNGEE. CDR3 length: 16 residues. Here the CDR3 reads CASSANPGQGNSPLHF. The CDR3 nucleotides read TGTGCCAGCAGCGCCAACCCTGGGCAGGGGAATTCACCCCTCCACTTT.

V and J are TRBV19 and TRBJ2-7; D gene unclear. Germline CDR1 is LNHDA and CDR2 is SQIVND (reference sequence). The ends were cut back, 4 bases at V and 0 bases at J, with 10 bases in the middle. CDR3 length: 14 residues. CDR3 residues: CASSTGFGSYEQYF. The CDR3 nucleotides are TGTGCCAGTAGTACAGGATTTGGCTCCTACGAGCAGTACTTC. Filled out from reference TRBV19 and TRBJ2-7, the complete variable domain reads DGGITQSPKYLFRKEGQNVTLSCEQNLNHDAMYWYRQDPGQGLRLIYYSQIVNDFQKGDIAEGYSVSREKKESFPLTVTSAQKNPTAFYLCASSTGFGSYEQYFGPGTRLTVT.